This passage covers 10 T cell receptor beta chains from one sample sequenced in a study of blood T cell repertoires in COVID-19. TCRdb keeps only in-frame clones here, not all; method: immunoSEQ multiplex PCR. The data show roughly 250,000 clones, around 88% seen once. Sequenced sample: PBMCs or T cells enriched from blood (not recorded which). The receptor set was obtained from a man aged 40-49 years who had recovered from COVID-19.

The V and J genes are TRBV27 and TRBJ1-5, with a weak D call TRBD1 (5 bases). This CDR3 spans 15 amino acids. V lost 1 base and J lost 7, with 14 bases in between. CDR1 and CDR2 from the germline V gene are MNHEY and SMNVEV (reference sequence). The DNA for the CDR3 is TGTGCCAGCAGTTTATTAAGGGACTCCCGGCAGCCCCAGCATTTT. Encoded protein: CASSLLRDSRQPQHF.

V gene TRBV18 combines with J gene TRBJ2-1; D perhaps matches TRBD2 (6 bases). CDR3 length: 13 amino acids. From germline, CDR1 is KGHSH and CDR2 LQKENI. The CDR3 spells CVAGRTSYNEQFF. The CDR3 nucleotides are TGTGTCGCGGGAAGGACCTCCTACAATGAGCAGTTCTTC.

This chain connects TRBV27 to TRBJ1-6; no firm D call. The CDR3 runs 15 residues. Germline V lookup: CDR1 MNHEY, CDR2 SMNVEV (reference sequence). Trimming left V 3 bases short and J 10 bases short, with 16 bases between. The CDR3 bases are TGTGCCAGCAGTTTGAGAGGGCAGGTTAACTCACCCCTCCACTTT. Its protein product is CASSLRGQVNSPLHF.

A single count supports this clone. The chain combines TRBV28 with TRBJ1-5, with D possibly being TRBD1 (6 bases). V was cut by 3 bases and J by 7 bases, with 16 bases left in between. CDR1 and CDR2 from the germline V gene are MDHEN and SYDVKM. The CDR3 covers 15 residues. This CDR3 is CASSLAIGGDQPQHF. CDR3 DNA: TGTGCCAGCAGTTTGGCAATTGGGGGCGACCAGCCCCAGCATTTT. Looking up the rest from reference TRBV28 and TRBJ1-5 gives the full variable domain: DVKVTQSSRYLVKRTGEKVFLECVQDMDHENMFWYRQDPGLGLRLIYFSYDVKMKEKGDIPEGYSVSREKKERFSLILESASTNQTSMYLCASSLAIGGDQPQHFGDGTRLSIL.

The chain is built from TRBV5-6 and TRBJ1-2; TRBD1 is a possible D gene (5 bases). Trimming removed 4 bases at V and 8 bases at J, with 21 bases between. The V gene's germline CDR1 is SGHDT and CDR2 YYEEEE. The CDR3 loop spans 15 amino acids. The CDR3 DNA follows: TGTGCCAGCAGCCTCGGGGGTGGGCGCTCTGAGGGCTACACCTTC. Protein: CASSLGGGRSEGYTF. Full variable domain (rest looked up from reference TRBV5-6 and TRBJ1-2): DAGVTQSPTHLIKTRGQQVTLRCSPKSGHDTVSWYQQALGQGPQFIFQYYEEEERQRGNFPDRFSGHQFPNYSSELNVNALLLGDSALYLCASSLGGGRSEGYTFGSGTRLTVV.

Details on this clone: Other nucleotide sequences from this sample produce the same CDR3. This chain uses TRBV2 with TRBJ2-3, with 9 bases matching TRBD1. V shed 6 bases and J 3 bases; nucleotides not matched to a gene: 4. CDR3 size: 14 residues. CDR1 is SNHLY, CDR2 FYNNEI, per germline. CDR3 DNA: TGTGCCAGCAGCTTGACAGGGGGGACAGATACGCAGTATTTT. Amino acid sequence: CASSLTGGTDTQYF.

CDR3 DNA: TGTGCCAGCAGCTTAGGAGGGTCCTTTTACGAGCAGTACTTC. It encodes CASSLGGSFYEQYF. The chain joins TRBV7-2 to TRBJ2-7; a weak D match, TRBD2 (5 bases). CDR3 length: 14 amino acids. Trimming pared 1 base from V and 4 bases from J, leaving 11 bases between. CDR1 SGHTA and CDR2 FQGNSA come from the germline V gene.

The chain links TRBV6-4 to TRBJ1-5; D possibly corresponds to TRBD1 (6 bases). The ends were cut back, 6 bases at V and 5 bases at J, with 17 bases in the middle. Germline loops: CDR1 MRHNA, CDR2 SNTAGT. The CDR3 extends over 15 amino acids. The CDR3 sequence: CASSPRGGRDQPQHF. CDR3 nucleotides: TGTGCCAGCAGCCCAAGGGGGGGCAGAGATCAGCCCCAGCATTTT.

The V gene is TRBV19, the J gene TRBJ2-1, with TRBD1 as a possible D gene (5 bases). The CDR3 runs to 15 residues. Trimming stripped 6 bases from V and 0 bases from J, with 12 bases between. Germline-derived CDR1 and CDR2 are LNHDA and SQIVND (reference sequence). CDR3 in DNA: TGTGCCAGTAGAAAGGGGCAGAGCTCCTACAATGAGCAGTTCTTC. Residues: CASRKGQSSYNEQFF.

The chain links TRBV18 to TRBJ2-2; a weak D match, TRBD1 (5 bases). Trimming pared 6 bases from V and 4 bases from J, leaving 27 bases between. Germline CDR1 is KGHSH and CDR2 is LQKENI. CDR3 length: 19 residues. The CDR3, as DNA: TGTGCCAGCTCGGCCGAAGGGCTAGAGGACACCTGGGGCACCGGGGAGCTGTTTTTT. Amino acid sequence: CASSAEGLEDTWGTGELFF. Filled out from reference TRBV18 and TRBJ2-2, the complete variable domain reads NAGVMQNPRHLVRRRGQEARLRCSPMKGHSHVYWYRQLPEEGLKFMVYLQKENIIDESGMPKERFSAEFPKEGPSILRIQQVVRGDSAAYFCASSAEGLEDTWGTGELFFGEGSRLTVL.